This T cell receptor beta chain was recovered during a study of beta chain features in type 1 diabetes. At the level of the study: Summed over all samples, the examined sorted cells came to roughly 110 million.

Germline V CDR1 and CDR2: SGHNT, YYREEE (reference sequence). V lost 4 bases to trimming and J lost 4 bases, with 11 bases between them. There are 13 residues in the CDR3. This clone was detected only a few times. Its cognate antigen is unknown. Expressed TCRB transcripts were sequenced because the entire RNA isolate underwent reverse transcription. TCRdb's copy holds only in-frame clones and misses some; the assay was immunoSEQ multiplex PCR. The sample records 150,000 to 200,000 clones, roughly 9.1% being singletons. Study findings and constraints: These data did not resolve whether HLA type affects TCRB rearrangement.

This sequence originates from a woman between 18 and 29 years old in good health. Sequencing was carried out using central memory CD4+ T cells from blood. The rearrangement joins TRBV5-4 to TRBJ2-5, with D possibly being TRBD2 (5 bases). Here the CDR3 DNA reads TGTGCCAGCAGCGTCACGGCGGGAGAGACCCAGTACTTC. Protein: CASSVTAGETQYF.